Below, 15 T cell receptor beta chains from the same sample are listed, as sequenced in a study of technical replicates of blood from several donors. Here immunoSEQ multiplex PCR was the method, and the copy in TCRdb shows in-frame clones only, minus some. The table shows approximately 73,000 clones, with 93% occurring only once. Sequencing input: T cells isolated from PBMCs. The receptor source for this set is a human donor in good health.

V is TRBV7-2 and J is TRBJ2-7; 8 bases fit TRBD1. J was trimmed by 6 bases and V by 3 bases; bases with no gene match: 4. From germline, CDR1 is SGHTA and CDR2 FQGNSA. The CDR3 is 13 amino acids. CDR3 in amino acids: CASSFLTGVEQYF. Written as DNA, the CDR3 is TGTGCCAGCAGCTTTCTGACAGGGGTCGAGCAGTACTTC.

The chain has TRBV2 and TRBJ2-5; D perhaps matches TRBD2 (5 bases). Trimming removed 7 bases at V and 5 bases at J, with 11 bases between. CDR3 length: 12 residues. The V gene's germline CDR1 is SNHLY and CDR2 FYNNEI. CDR3 protein: CASNPGEETQYF. The CDR3 nucleotides read TGTGCCAGCAACCCTGGGGAGGAGACCCAGTACTTC.

The J gene is TRBJ2-3, the V gene TRBV28; the D gene is possibly TRBD1 (6 bases). The ends were cut back, 6 bases at V and 0 bases at J, with 13 bases in the middle. CDR3 length: 15 amino acids. From germline, CDR1 is MDHEN and CDR2 SYDVKM. CDR3 protein: CASSSGQPSTDTQYF. The CDR3 nucleotides read TGTGCCAGCAGCTCGGGACAACCCAGCACAGATACGCAGTATTTT.

The chain recombines TRBV19 with TRBJ1-2; 9 bases are a match to TRBD1. J lost 5 bases, V lost 0 bases, and 4 bases had no gene match. This CDR3 is built from 15 residues. In germline, CDR1 is LNHDA, CDR2 SQIVND (reference sequence). CDR3 loop: CASSIEGQGVYGYTF. Written as DNA, the CDR3 is TGTGCCAGTAGTATAGAGGGACAGGGTGTATATGGCTACACCTTC.

The genes are TRBV20-1 and TRBJ2-1; a possible D gene is TRBD2 (6 bases). CDR1 is DFQATT and CDR2 is SNEGSKA in the germline V gene (reference sequence). The CDR3 loop spans 10 amino acids. Trimming pared 6 bases from V and 13 bases from J, leaving 13 bases between. The CDR3 nucleotides read TGCAGTGCGCGGAGGGCCCTCCAGTTCTTC. As protein: CSARRALQFF.

The rearrangement joins TRBV29-1 to TRBJ2-3; TRBD1 matches at 8 bases. Germline V gene data show CDR1 as SQVTM and CDR2 as ANQGSEA. Trimming at V came to 6 bases and at J to 5 bases, leaving 13 bases not matched to a gene. This CDR3 is built from 15 residues. The CDR3 bases are TGCAGCGTCCAAGGACAGGGTGGGGTACGAGATACGCAGTATTTT. Its translation is CSVQGQGGVRDTQYF.

The CDR3 coding sequence is TGTGCCAGCAGTTACCCTGCAGGCCTCCCTTACAATGAGCAGTTCTTC. This encodes CASSYPAGLPYNEQFF. The chain has TRBV6-5 and TRBJ2-1; D uncertain. Trimming removed 2 bases from V and 4 bases from J, with 15 bases in between. CDR3 length: 16 amino acids. Germline V CDR1 and CDR2: MNHEY, SVGAGI.

The chain combines TRBV11-2 with TRBJ1-2; the match to TRBD1 covers 7 bases. Trimming removed 3 bases from V and 5 bases from J; junction bases left unmatched: 6. Germline lookup yields CDR1 SGHAT and CDR2 FQNNGV. This CDR3 contains 14 residues. This chain's CDR3 is CASSFRDRVYGYTF. The CDR3 nucleotides are TGTGCCAGCAGCTTCCGTGACAGGGTTTATGGCTACACCTTC.

This chain links TRBV18 with TRBJ1-2, with D perhaps TRBD1 (5 bases). Trimming removed 2 bases at V and 8 bases at J, with 15 bases between. This CDR3 contains 14 residues. From germline, CDR1 is KGHSH and CDR2 LQKENI. DNA of the CDR3: TGTGCCAGCTCACCATCGACAGCCCTTTGGGGCTACACCTTC. Translating gives CASSPSTALWGYTF.

The chain couples TRBV5-1 to TRBJ2-1, with D possibly TRBD2 on 5 matching bases. CDR1 SGHRS and CDR2 YFSETQ come from the germline V gene. V lost 4 bases to trimming and J lost 6 bases, with 17 bases between them. The CDR3 consists of 15 residues. The CDR3 is CASSVGYRGSNEQFF. DNA for the CDR3: TGCGCCAGCAGCGTTGGCTATCGGGGATCCAATGAGCAGTTCTTC.

CDR3 residues: CASSFGGRADTQYF. The CDR3 nucleotides read TGTGCCAGCAGCTTTGGTGGGAGGGCAGATACGCAGTATTTT. The V call is TRBV5-4, the J call TRBJ2-3, with 7 bases fitting TRBD2. Germline V gene sequence: CDR1 SGHNT, CDR2 YYREEE (reference sequence). J was trimmed by 4 bases and V by 2 bases; bases with no gene match: 4. This CDR3 has 14 residues.

The rearrangement uses TRBV19 and TRBJ1-1; no reliable D call. The CDR3 covers 18 residues. The V end lost 3 bases, the J end lost 1 base, and 21 bases lay between the germline ends. The germline CDR1 and CDR2 sequences are LNHDA and SQIVND (reference sequence). CDR3 loop: CASSIITEDGRGNTEAFF. The CDR3 DNA reads TGTGCCAGTAGTATTATTACGGAGGACGGCCGGGGGAACACTGAAGCTTTCTTT.

The chain couples TRBV4-1 to TRBJ2-1; TRBD2 agrees at 8 bases. V lost 3 bases to trimming and J lost 1 base; unmatched junction nucleotides: 11. Germline CDR1 is MGHRA and CDR2 is YSYEKL. The CDR3 spans 18 residues. The DNA for the CDR3 is TGCGCCAGCAGCCAGGAGATAGAGCGGGAGATATCCTACAATGAGCAGTTCTTC. Amino acid sequence: CASSQEIEREISYNEQFF.

The chain links TRBV7-9 to TRBJ2-2, with a tentative D call TRBD1 (6 bases). The germline V and J ends were trimmed by 3 bases and 7 bases, with 9 bases remaining between them. Germline-derived CDR1 and CDR2 are SEHNR and FQNEAQ (reference sequence). CDR3 length: 13 residues. The CDR3 sequence: CASSFGGLGELFF. The DNA for the CDR3 is TGTGCCAGCAGCTTTGGGGGCCTCGGGGAGCTGTTTTTT.

The V gene is TRBV10-1, the J gene TRBJ2-7; the D gene is possibly TRBD1 (5 bases). The CDR3 is made up of 13 amino acids. Deletions cut 4 bases from V and 2 bases from J, with 9 bases between. Per the germline V gene, CDR1 is WNHNN and CDR2 is SYGVQD (reference sequence). The CDR3 region has the DNA TGCGCCAGCAGTGCAGGGCCAGCCTACGAGCAGTACTTC. This gives the protein CASSAGPAYEQYF.